These T cell receptor beta chains were read from a single sample in a study of T cells in Graves' hyperthyroidism and ophthalmopathy. Using its own MiXCR run on the multiplex PCR reads, TCRdb lists one record per CDR3 protein. Of 600,000 to 800,000 distinct CDR3 sequences listed, just over 35% were seen once; the top ten hold less than 40%. Sequencing used blood. The receptors shown here come from a woman aged 40 to 50 with Graves' hyperthyroidism. The CDR3 runs from the conserved cysteine through the conserved F or W. D genes are given only for firm matches. Clone size appears in some rows only: once, few, many, or a class for an expanded clone.

abundance,d_gene,j_gene,v_gene,CDR3aa,CDR3nt
NA,NA,TRBJ1-3,TRBV12-3/TRBV12-4,CASRGGGQGDTIYF,TGTGCCAGCCGGGGTGGGGGGCAAGGAGACACCATATATTTT
NA,TRBD2,TRBJ2-7,TRBV11-2,CASSSGLLAGEQYF,TGTGCCAGCAGCTCAGGCCTACTAGCGGGCGAGCAGTACTTC
few,NA,TRBJ2-5,TRBV7-9,CASSPKWRGLQETQYF,TGTGCCAGCAGCCCGAAGTGGCGGGGGCTCCAAGAGACCCAGTACTTC
NA,NA,TRBJ2-1,TRBV2,CASAYNEQFF,TGTGCCAGCGCTTACAATGAGCAGTTCTTC
many,TRBD1,TRBJ2-7,TRBV7-9,CASSPGQGDEQYF,TGTGCCAGCAGCCCGGGACAGGGAGACGAGCAGTACTTC
few,NA,TRBJ1-6,TRBV12-3/TRBV12-4,CASSNLGAEYYNSPLHF,TGTGCCAGCTCAAACCTAGGGGCAGAATACTATAATTCACCCCTCCACTTT
many,NA,TRBJ1-5,TRBV2,CASKFTGSTSNQPQHF,TGTGCCAGCAAATTCACGGGGTCCACTAGCAATCAGCCCCAGCATTTT
few,NA,TRBJ1-1,TRBV6-1,CASQGIVNTEAFF,TGTGCCAGCCAGGGAATTGTGAACACTGAAGCTTTCTTT
many,NA,TRBJ1-5,TRBV7-2,CASSLEGGVNQPQHF,TGTGCCAGCAGCTTAGAAGGGGGAGTCAATCAGCCCCAGCATTTT
many,NA,TRBJ1-5,TRBV10-2,CASRLPGSNQPQHF,TGCGCCAGCAGGCTCCCGGGGTCCAATCAGCCCCAGCATTTT
NA,NA,TRBJ2-7,TRBV7-9,CASSYNPGGTLTYEQYF,TGTGCCAGCAGTTATAACCCCGGAGGCACCCTCACCTACGAGCAGTACTTC
NA,NA,TRBJ1-3,TRBV7-2,CASSPPRIDVNTIYF,TGTGCCAGCAGCCCACCACGGATAGACGTTAACACCATATATTTT
NA,TRBD2,TRBJ2-5,TRBV20-1,CSARGRTGLAGKETQYF,TGCAGTGCTAGAGGGCGGACGGGACTAGCGGGGAAAGAGACCCAGTACTTC
NA,NA,TRBJ1-4,TRBV25-1,CASGTDRPFQGNEKLFF,TGTGCCAGCGGCACGGACAGACCTTTCCAAGGGAATGAAAAACTGTTTTTT
many,NA,TRBJ1-6,TRBV10-3,CAIMSGQAYNSPLHF,TGTGCCATCATGTCCGGCCAGGCGTATAATTCACCCCTCCACTTT
few,NA,TRBJ1-5,TRBV7-9,CASSQASTGDQPQHF,TGTGCCAGCAGCCAAGCGAGTACTGGGGATCAGCCCCAGCATTTT
NA,TRBD1,TRBJ1-1,TRBV20-1,CSARAWTGEMDTEAFF,TGCAGTGCTAGGGCTTGGACAGGGGAGATGGACACTGAAGCTTTCTTT
NA,NA,TRBJ1-3,TRBV2,CASRRDGNTIYF,TGTGCCAGCAGGCGGGACGGAAACACCATATATTTT
many,NA,TRBJ2-2,TRBV12-3/TRBV12-4,CASSLITGELFF,TGTGCCAGCAGTTTGATCACCGGGGAGCTGTTTTTT
NA,NA,TRBJ1-5,TRBV4-3,CASSQDATGYSNQPQHF,TGCGCCAGCAGCCAAGACGCGACAGGTTATAGCAATCAGCCCCAGCATTTT
many,NA,TRBJ1-4,TRBV7-9,CASSWDRSDEKLFF,TGTGCCAGCAGCTGGGACCGCTCGGATGAAAAACTGTTTTTT
few,TRBD1,TRBJ1-4,TRBV7-2,CASSLDLRQGEKLFF,TGTGCCAGCAGCTTAGATTTGAGACAGGGGGAAAAACTGTTTTTT
many,NA,TRBJ2-5,TRBV2,CASSEVETQYF,TGTGCCAGCAGTGAAGTGGAGACCCAGTACTTC
NA,NA,TRBJ2-2,TRBV11-2,CASSESSGAQDTGELFF,TGTGCCAGCAGTGAATCGTCCGGGGCCCAGGACACCGGGGAGCTGTTTTTT
few,NA,TRBJ1-5,TRBV11-2,CASSLGPSSGNQPQHF,TGTGCCAGCAGCTTAGGCCCCAGCTCGGGCAATCAGCCCCAGCATTTT
few,NA,TRBJ1-1,TRBV6-5,CASSYDRHNRMNTEAFF,TGTGCCAGCAGTTACGACAGGCATAACCGAATGAACACTGAAGCTTTCTTT
NA,TRBD2,TRBJ2-1,TRBV2,CASTRLAGYNEQFF,TGTGCCAGCACCCGACTAGCGGGGTACAATGAGCAGTTCTTC
few,TRBD2,TRBJ2-5,TRBV6-6,CASSAYSGRAETQYF,TGTGCCAGCAGTGCGTATTCAGGGAGGGCAGAGACCCAGTACTTC
many,TRBD1,TRBJ1-6,TRBV7-9,CAGQGRRTNSPLHF,TGTGCCGGACAGGGGAGGCGGACTAATTCACCCCTCCACTTT
many,TRBD1,TRBJ1-5,TRBV19,CASSQTGRDQPQHF,TGTGCCAGTAGCCAGACAGGGAGAGATCAGCCCCAGCATTTT